This TCR beta chain was sequenced during a study of technical replicates of blood from a handful of donors. CDR1 MNHEY and CDR2 SVGAGI come from the germline V gene. The CDR3 loop spans 13 amino acids. V dropped 6 bases and J dropped 2 bases, with 10 bases sitting between them. Profiled with immunoSEQ multiplex PCR; TCRdb holds only in-frame clones, not every one. Of 50,000 to 70,000 clones in the sample, 91% were seen once. The clonotype was recovered from a human donor in good health. Some clones in this sample may be carry-over from other donors' samples. This sequence joins TRBV6-5 and TRBJ2-5, with TRBD1 as a possible D gene (6 bases). Sequenced input: PBMCs. CDR3 sequence reads: CASRSDSQETQYF. As DNA, the CDR3 is TGTGCCAGCAGATCGGACAGTCAAGAGACCCAGTACTTC.